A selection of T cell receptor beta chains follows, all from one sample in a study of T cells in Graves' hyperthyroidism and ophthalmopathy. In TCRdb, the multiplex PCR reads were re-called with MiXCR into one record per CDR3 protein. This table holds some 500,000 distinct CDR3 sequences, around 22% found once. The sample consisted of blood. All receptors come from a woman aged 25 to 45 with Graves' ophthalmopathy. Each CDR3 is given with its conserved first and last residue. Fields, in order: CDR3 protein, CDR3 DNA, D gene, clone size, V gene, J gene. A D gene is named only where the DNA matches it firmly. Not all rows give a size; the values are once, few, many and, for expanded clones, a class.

CASSQYSWRRDRENTEAFF	TGTGCCAGCAGCCAATATAGTTGGCGCAGGGACAGGGAGAACACTGAAGCTTTCTTT	TRBD1	many	TRBV14	TRBJ1-1
CASSVLGLWGLADYEQYF	TGTGCCAGCAGTGTCTTAGGTTTGTGGGGACTAGCGGACTACGAGCAGTACTTC	TRBD2	many	TRBV2	TRBJ2-7
CASSESTGRETQYF	TGCGCCAGCAGTGAGTCGACGGGGAGGGAGACCCAGTACTTC	-	many	TRBV10-2	TRBJ2-5
CATSRAAEADEQYF	TGTGCCACCAGCAGAGCCGCCGAGGCGGACGAGCAGTACTTC	-	-	TRBV15	TRBJ2-7
CASSVGNGYTF	TGTGCCAGCAGTGTTGGGAATGGCTACACCTTC	-	-	TRBV2	TRBJ1-2
CASRPGLAGGLAGELFF	TGTGCCAGCAGACCGGGACTAGCGGGAGGTCTGGCCGGGGAGCTGTTTTTT	TRBD2	few	TRBV12-3/TRBV12-4	TRBJ2-2
CASRTGTGNSPLHF	TGTGCCAGCAGAACCGGGACAGGAAATTCACCCCTCCACTTT	TRBD1	-	TRBV14	TRBJ1-6
CASSEGDRGHEQYF	TGTGCCAGCAGCGAAGGGGACAGGGGTCACGAGCAGTACTTC	TRBD1	many	TRBV12-3/TRBV12-4	TRBJ2-7
CASSSPGGRGAEAFF	TGTGCCAGCAGTTCTCCAGGGGGACGAGGCGCTGAAGCTTTCTTT	TRBD1	once	TRBV28	TRBJ1-1
CASSDAPDRVGPEAFF	TGTGCCAGCAGTGACGCCCCGGACAGGGTAGGACCCGAAGCTTTCTTT	TRBD1	many	TRBV6-4	TRBJ1-1
CASSPIIGMSEAFF	TGTGCCAGCAGCCCGATAATTGGGATGTCTGAAGCTTTCTTT	-	many	TRBV11-2	TRBJ1-1
CASSLGGVVGYTF	TGTGCCAGCAGCTTAGGAGGGGTGGTTGGCTACACCTTC	-	many	TRBV6-5	TRBJ1-2
CAIMETGGNTEAFF	TGTGCCATCATGGAGACAGGCGGTAACACTGAAGCTTTCTTT	-	many	TRBV10-3	TRBJ1-1
CASSLTTARRTVYF	TGTGCCAGCAGCTTAACCACAGCCAGGAGGACCGTATACTTC	-	-	TRBV7-9	TRBJ2-7
CASRQGISKPQHF	TGTGCCAGCAGACAGGGGATTAGTAAGCCCCAGCATTTT	TRBD1	-	TRBV6-1	TRBJ1-5
CASRRLAGGQETQYF	TGTGCCAGCAGAAGACTAGCGGGGGGACAAGAGACCCAGTACTTC	TRBD2	many	TRBV12-3/TRBV12-4	TRBJ2-5
CATSRDAGASYEQYF	TGTGCCACCAGCAGAGATGCGGGAGCCTCCTACGAGCAGTACTTC	TRBD2	few	TRBV15	TRBJ2-7
CASSGFGAEKETQYF	TGCGCCAGCAGCGGATTCGGCGCAGAAAAAGAGACCCAGTACTTC	-	-	TRBV5-1	TRBJ2-5
CAIQGRYGYTF	TGTGCCATACAGGGCCGGTATGGCTACACCTTC	-	-	TRBV12-3/TRBV12-4	TRBJ1-2
CASSPGKRGTYEQYF	TGTGCCAGCAGCCCCGGGAAAAGAGGCACCTACGAGCAGTACTTC	-	few	TRBV12-3/TRBV12-4	TRBJ2-7
CASSQDLRGPNTEAFF	TGTGCCAGCAGCCAAGATTTACGAGGGCCGAACACTGAAGCTTTCTTT	-	many	TRBV4-2	TRBJ1-1
CASSGDLSNTEAFF	TGTGCCAGCAGTGGCGACCTGTCGAACACTGAAGCTTTCTTT	-	-	TRBV6-1	TRBJ1-1
CASSLGPLSSYEQYF	TGTGCCAGCAGTTTGGGGCCCCTGAGCTCCTACGAGCAGTACTTC	-	many	TRBV12-3/TRBV12-4	TRBJ2-7
CASAIGHSYEQYF	TGTGCCAGTGCGATAGGGCACTCCTACGAGCAGTACTTC	-	-	TRBV19	TRBJ2-7
CASRPGTGETQYF	TGTGCCAGCAGACCCGGGACAGGGGAGACCCAGTACTTC	TRBD1	many	TRBV27	TRBJ2-5
CASSPSEGSSGNAIYF	TGTGCCAGCTCACCATCAGAGGGGTCCTCTGGAAACGCCATATATTTT	-	once	TRBV18	TRBJ1-3
CASSGQGARTEAFF	TGCGCCAGCAGTGGACAGGGGGCGCGGACTGAAGCTTTCTTT	TRBD1	many	TRBV5-1	TRBJ1-1
CASSRAYGEETQYF	TGTGCCAGCAGCCGAGCCTACGGGGAAGAGACCCAGTACTTC	-	many	TRBV7-9	TRBJ2-5
CASSYGPWTAQETQYF	TGTGCCAGCAGTTACGGACCGTGGACAGCTCAAGAGACCCAGTACTTC	-	-	TRBV6-5	TRBJ2-5
CSVRPVLAKNIKYF	TGCAGCGTTCGACCAGTGCTAGCCAAAAACATTAAGTACTTC	-	-	TRBV29-1	TRBJ2-4
CASSWSGSYEQYF	TGTGCCAGCAGTTGGTCCGGATCCTACGAGCAGTACTTC	-	many	TRBV27	TRBJ2-7
CASTRGTGSYYAEAFF	TGTGCCAGCACTCGAGGGACAGGGTCTTATTACGCTGAAGCTTTCTTT	TRBD1	-	TRBV3-1	TRBJ1-1
CASRDSPLKQYF	TGTGCCAGCCGGGACAGCCCACTCAAGCAGTACTTC	TRBD1	many	TRBV6-1	TRBJ2-7
CASSVPGERGGGEQYF	TGTGCCAGCAGCGTACCCGGGGAGCGGGGGGGTGGCGAGCAGTACTTC	TRBD2	many	TRBV9	TRBJ2-7
CASSTPREGEGQPQHF	TGTGCCAGTAGTACCCCCCGAGAGGGGGAGGGTCAGCCCCAGCATTTT	-	many	TRBV19	TRBJ1-5
CASTEYGGHSYEQYF	TGTGCCAGCACCGAGTACGGGGGGCACTCCTACGAGCAGTACTTC	-	-	TRBV7-9	TRBJ2-7
CASAGTLQETQYF	TGTGCCAGCGCCGGGACCCTCCAAGAGACCCAGTACTTC	-	many	TRBV10-3	TRBJ2-5